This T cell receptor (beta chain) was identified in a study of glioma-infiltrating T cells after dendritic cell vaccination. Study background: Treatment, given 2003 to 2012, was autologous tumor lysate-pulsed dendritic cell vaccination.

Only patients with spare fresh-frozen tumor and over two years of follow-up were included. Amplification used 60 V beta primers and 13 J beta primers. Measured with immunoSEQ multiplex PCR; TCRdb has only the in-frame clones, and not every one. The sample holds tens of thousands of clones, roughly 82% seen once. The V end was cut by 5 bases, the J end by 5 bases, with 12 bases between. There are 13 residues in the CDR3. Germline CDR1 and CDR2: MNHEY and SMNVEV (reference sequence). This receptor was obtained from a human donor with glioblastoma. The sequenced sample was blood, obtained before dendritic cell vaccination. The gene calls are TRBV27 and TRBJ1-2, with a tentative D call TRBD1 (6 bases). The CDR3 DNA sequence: TGTGCCAGCAGTCCCTATCAGGGGTATGGCTACACCTTC. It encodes CASSPYQGYGYTF.